This TCR beta chain was retrieved from a study of CD8 T cells in ankylosing spondylitis. J was trimmed by 0 bases and V by 3 bases; bases with no gene match: 6. This CDR3 is built from 16 residues. Germline CDR1 reads SGDLS; CDR2 reads YYNGEE. Study-wide results and caveats: In ankylosing spondylitis blood, a motif of roughly eight highly homologous TCR beta variants appeared characteristic.

Using its own MiXCR run on the 5' RACE reads, TCRdb lists one record per CDR3 protein. The repertoire holds under 950,000 distinct CDR3 sequences, with around 20% as singletons. This clonotype has a handful of counts. Its antigen is not known. This receptor was taken from a male donor with ankylosing spondylitis. The rearrangement links TRBV9 to TRBJ2-1; 7 bases line up with TRBD2. Input material: blood, either unsorted or a sorted T cell fraction (not recorded which). The CDR3 DNA follows: TGTGCCAGCAGCGGACAAGCGGGAAGCTCCTACAATGAGCAGTTCTTC. Protein: CASSGQAGSSYNEQFF.